The 21 T cell receptor beta chains below all came from one sample that was sequenced in a study of relationships among human T cell subsets. From mRNA, alpha and beta CDR3 regions were amplified using semiquantitative ARM-PCR. Tagged nested gene-specific primers were used first, then communal superprimers amplified exponentially. TCRdb ran MiXCR on the multiplex PCR reads and lists one entry per CDR3 protein. Of under 6,500 distinct CDR3 sequences listed, approximately 70% are singletons. Anti-CD4 multisort beads removed cells negatively, then anti-CD8 beads positively selected CD8+ T cells. The sequenced material came from CD8+ T cells sorted from blood. The receptors derive from a middle-aged man in good health.

This clonotype was counted once. V is TRBV27 and J is TRBJ2-1; D is unclear. Trimming pared 7 bases from V and 2 bases from J, leaving 9 bases between. The CDR3 has 13 residues. CDR1 is MNHEY, CDR2 SMNVEV, per germline (reference sequence). The CDR3 loop is CASTPYPYNEQFF. CDR3 DNA: TGTGCCAGCACACCCTACCCCTACAATGAGCAGTTCTTC.

A remark on this clonotype: The junction shows a germline mismatch at one end, possibly a read error. V is TRBV11-2 and J is TRBJ2-7; D could derive from TRBD1 or TRBD2 (6 bases each). Germline-derived CDR1 and CDR2 are SGHAT and FQNNGV. CDR3 length equals 14 residues. CDR3 nucleotides: TGTGCCAGCAGCCTAGAGGCAGGGGAGGACGAGCAGTACTTC. Translation: CASSLEAGEDEQYF. The full variable domain, in which reference TRBV11-2 and TRBJ2-7 provide the parts outside the CDR3, is EAGVAQSPRYKIIEKRQSVAFWCNPISGHATLYWYQQILGQGPKLLIQFQNNGVVDDSQLPKDRFSAERLKGVDSTLKIQPAKLEDSAVYLCASSLEAGEDEQYFGPGTRLTVT.

This clonotype was recorded once. This sequence joins TRBV11-2 and TRBJ2-7; D could derive from TRBD1 or TRBD2 (6 bases each). The CDR3 runs to 15 residues. Germline values: CDR1 SGHAT, CDR2 FQNNGV. The V and J ends lost 5 bases and 2 bases respectively, with 16 bases between them. The CDR3: CASSPRGPWAYEQYF. The CDR3 DNA is TGTGCCAGCAGCCCCCGGGGGCCCTGGGCCTACGAGCAGTACTTC.

This rearrangement joins TRBV27 to TRBJ1-2; D possibly corresponds to TRBD1 (5 bases). The germline V gene encodes CDR1 MNHEY and CDR2 SMNVEV (reference sequence). Trimming removed 0 bases from V and 3 bases from J, with 11 bases in between. This CDR3 is 15 amino acids long. The CDR3 coding sequence is TGTGCCAGCAGTTTATCGAGGGGCGGTGACTATGGCTACACCTTC. Its translation is CASSLSRGGDYGYTF.

The J gene is TRBJ1-4, the V gene TRBV7-9, with D perhaps TRBD1 (5 bases). CDR1 is SEHNR and CDR2 is FQNEAQ in the germline V gene (reference sequence). This CDR3 spans 13 amino acids. Deletions cut 6 bases from V and 5 bases from J, with 10 bases between. The CDR3 protein is CASRTSGNEKLFF. CDR3 bases: TGTGCCAGCAGAACCTCAGGGAATGAAAAACTGTTTTTT.

The J gene is TRBJ2-3, the V gene TRBV7-9; D is ambiguous. The germline gives CDR1 SEHNR, CDR2 FQNEAQ (reference sequence). V gave up 1 base and J gave up 4 bases, with 12 bases separating them. The CDR3 consists of 15 residues. The CDR3 is CASSLVVPPADTQYF. CDR3 coding DNA: TGTGCCAGCAGCTTAGTGGTTCCACCCGCAGATACGCAGTATTTT.

This clonotype was detected only a few times. The chain couples TRBV27 to TRBJ2-7; no reliable D call. This CDR3 region has 18 residues. The germline V gene has CDR1 MNHEY and CDR2 SMNVEV (reference sequence). V lost 3 bases to trimming and J lost 3 bases, with 24 bases between them. CDR3 nucleotides: TGTGCCAGCAGTTTCTCTGCTCCTGGGCAGGTCTTTCACTACGAGCAGTACTTC. Residues: CASSFSAPGQVFHYEQYF.

This clonotype has a single count. The chain employs TRBV27 and TRBJ1-2; TRBD1 aligns across 9 bases. Germline trimming cut 2 bases from V and 4 bases from J; bases unmatched to any gene: 11. This CDR3 is built from 17 residues. The V gene's germline CDR1 is MNHEY and CDR2 SMNVEV (reference sequence). CDR3: CASSLGDPGQGLYGYTF. CDR3 in DNA: TGTGCCAGCAGTTTAGGGGATCCGGGACAGGGACTCTATGGCTACACCTTC.

The chain is built from TRBV7-9 and TRBJ2-1, with 12 bases identical to TRBD2. Trimming removed 5 bases from V and 3 bases from J; junction bases left unmatched: 2. The CDR3 is 15 residues long. In germline, CDR1 is SEHNR, CDR2 FQNEAQ (reference sequence). The CDR3 reads CASSPTSGGYNEQFF. CDR3 bases: TGTGCCAGCAGCCCGACTAGCGGGGGCTACAATGAGCAGTTCTTC.

J is TRBJ2-3 and V is TRBV4-1; D is possibly TRBD2 (6 bases). V was trimmed by 2 bases and J by 10 bases, leaving 10 bases between them. Germline CDR1 reads MGHRA; CDR2 reads YSYEKL. This CDR3 has 12 amino acids. DNA of the CDR3: TGCGCCAGCAGCCAATCTAGCGATCCGCAGTATTTT. Amino acid sequence: CASSQSSDPQYF.

V usage is TRBV7-9 and J usage is TRBJ2-5; 8 bases map to TRBD2. CDR1 is SEHNR, CDR2 FQNEAQ, per germline (reference sequence). Germline trimming cut 8 bases from V and 2 bases from J; bases unmatched to any gene: 4. CDR3 length equals 13 residues. This CDR3 reads CASRREGQETQYF. In DNA, the CDR3 is TGTGCCAGCCGCCGGGAGGGGCAAGAGACCCAGTACTTC.

This clonotype was counted once. The rearrangement uses TRBV28 and TRBJ2-7; 9 positions agree with TRBD1. The length of the CDR3 is 15 residues. Losses at the gene ends were 4 bases for V and 1 base for J; bases not matched to a gene: 5. Germline V gene sequence: CDR1 MDHEN, CDR2 SYDVKM. The CDR3 spells CASSYRGLASYEQYF. The CDR3 DNA reads as TGTGCCAGCAGTTACAGGGGGCTAGCTTCCTACGAGCAGTACTTC.

The chain combines TRBV29-1 with TRBJ2-7, with 8 bases identical to TRBD2. Trimming removed 4 bases from V and 7 bases from J; junction bases left unmatched: 12. CDR1 and CDR2 from the germline V gene are SQVTM and ANQGSEA. CDR3 length: 14 amino acids. CDR3 sequence: CSVASGTSLREQYF. CDR3 in DNA: TGCAGCGTTGCCTCCGGGACTAGTCTCAGGGAGCAGTACTTC.

This clonotype appeared once. The V and J genes are TRBV20-1 and TRBJ2-5; the D gene is possibly TRBD1 (6 bases). From germline, CDR1 is DFQATT and CDR2 SNEGSKA (reference sequence). The CDR3 sequence is 14 residues long. Trimming left V 5 bases short and J 5 bases short, with 18 bases between. This CDR3 is CSAAPGHEVETQYF. As DNA, the CDR3 is TGCAGTGCTGCCCCGGGACACGAGGTGGAGACCCAGTACTTC.

This chain uses TRBV27 with TRBJ2-5; maybe TRBD2 (6 bases). Looked up from germline, CDR1 is MNHEY and CDR2 is SMNVEV (reference sequence). This CDR3 region has 14 residues. V dropped 4 bases and J dropped 1 base, with 10 bases sitting between them. The CDR3 reads CASSSGGAQETQYF. The CDR3 bases are TGTGCCAGCAGTTCCGGCGGGGCCCAAGAGACCCAGTACTTC.

This clonotype has more than one count but fewer than ten. The chain employs TRBV27 and TRBJ2-2; D gene uncertain. The V and J ends lost 5 bases and 0 bases respectively, with 10 bases between them. Germline loops: CDR1 MNHEY, CDR2 SMNVEV (reference sequence). CDR3 size: 15 residues. In nucleotides, the CDR3 is TGTGCCAGCAGTCCTCGGCCCGCGAACACCGGGGAGCTGTTTTTT. Its translation is CASSPRPANTGELFF.

This clonotype was counted between two and nine times. The J gene is TRBJ2-7, the V gene TRBV11-2, with 7 bases fitting TRBD2. This CDR3 is built from 14 residues. The V gene's germline CDR1 is SGHAT and CDR2 FQNNGV. Unmatched junction bases numbered 10, after V lost 5 bases and J lost 6 bases. CDR3 sequence: CASSPLAGEFEQYF. In nucleotides, the CDR3 is TGTGCCAGCAGCCCCCTGGCGGGGGAGTTCGAGCAGTACTTC.

This chain connects TRBV7-9 to TRBJ2-1; maybe TRBD2 (5 bases). This CDR3 contains 15 residues. CDR1 and CDR2 from the germline V gene are SEHNR and FQNEAQ (reference sequence). Trimming cost V 5 bases and J 9 bases, with 20 bases left between them. The chain's CDR3 is CASSGLAGPQSEQFF. As DNA, the CDR3 is TGTGCCAGCAGCGGACTTGCCGGCCCTCAAAGTGAGCAGTTCTTC.

V is TRBV14 and J is TRBJ2-1, with D maybe TRBD1 (5 bases). Germline CDR1 reads SGHDN; CDR2 reads FVKESK. Trimming stripped 0 bases from V and 15 bases from J, with 15 bases between. The CDR3 covers 13 residues. The CDR3 sequence: CASSQEKRQCPFF. CDR3 nucleotides: TGTGCCAGCAGCCAAGAAAAGAGACAGTGTCCGTTCTTC.

The V and J genes are TRBV3-1 and TRBJ2-1; 7 bases map to TRBD2. Per germline, CDR1 LGHDT and CDR2 YNNKEL (reference sequence). The CDR3 totals 16 residues. The V segment lost 4 bases and the J segment 8 bases; nucleotides outside the gene matches: 14. CDR3 protein: CASSRPTSATFDEQFF. CDR3 nucleotides: TGTGCCAGCAGCCGACCCACTAGCGCCACCTTCGATGAGCAGTTCTTC.

This chain joins TRBV7-9 and TRBJ1-4; D remains unclear. The CDR3 extends over 14 amino acids. V was cut by 1 base and J by 6 bases, with 9 bases left in between. Germline CDR1 reads SEHNR; CDR2 reads FQNEAQ (reference sequence). The CDR3 here is CASSLVGVYEKLFF. The CDR3 nucleotides read TGTGCCAGCAGCTTAGTTGGGGTTTATGAAAAACTGTTTTTT.